This T cell receptor (beta chain) was found in a study of cytomegalovirus exposure and HLA in healthy donors. Study context: A previous analysis identified 90 million to 140 million unique TCR beta sequences derived from around 180 million T cells.

Germline V gene data show CDR1 as LNHDA and CDR2 as SQIVND (reference sequence). CDR3 length: 15 amino acids. V lost 4 bases and J lost 0; bases outside the gene matches: 2. The PCR contained 60 Vbeta and 13 Jbeta primers. Method: immunoSEQ multiplex PCR; TCRdb's copy keeps in-frame clones and lacks some. The sample contains about 88,000 clones, roughly 70% of which appear only once. This clone has just a few counts. The specimen was PBMCs. This TCR came from a man aged 45 to 65 in good health and CMV-seronegative. The rearrangement uses TRBV19 and TRBJ2-2; 7 positions match TRBD1. The CDR3 DNA reads TGTGCCAGTAGTAAGGGACAGTCGAACACCGGGGAGCTGTTTTTT. Protein: CASSKGQSNTGELFF.